These 30 T cell receptor beta chains were all obtained from the same sample, sequenced in a study of blood T cell repertoires in COVID-19. Using immunoSEQ multiplex PCR, the repertoire was profiled, and TCRdb retains in-frame clones only, with some absent. The data show roughly 410,000 clones, with 89% seen just once and roughly 1.6% held by the top ten. The source material was peripheral blood. These receptors were taken from a woman aged 40 to 50 with COVID-19, enrolled during active disease.

The gene calls are TRBV4-1 and TRBJ2-1; no clear D gene. CDR3 length equals 13 residues. V was pared by 7 bases and J by 6 bases, with 13 bases between. In germline, CDR1 is MGHRA, CDR2 YSYEKL. The CDR3 spells CASTTTQSNEQFF. The CDR3 region has the DNA TGCGCCAGCACCACCACACAGAGCAATGAGCAGTTCTTC.

The J gene is TRBJ1-3, the V gene TRBV2; unclear D gene. The CDR3 totals 12 residues. With 11 bases removed from V and 0 bases from J, the gap between germline ends came to 8 bases. Germline loops: CDR1 SNHLY, CDR2 FYNNEI. This CDR3 is CACGISGNTIYF. CDR3 nucleotide sequence: TGTGCCTGCGGGATCTCTGGAAACACCATATATTTT.

V and J are TRBV7-2 and TRBJ2-5; the D is unclear. CDR1 is SGHTA and CDR2 is FQGNSA in the germline V gene. Trimming shortened V by 5 bases and J by 0 bases, and 10 bases separated the two germline ends. The length of the CDR3 is 14 residues. The CDR3 here is CASSPRTYQETQYF. The CDR3 region has the DNA TGTGCCAGCAGCCCCAGAACGTACCAAGAGACCCAGTACTTC.

This chain joins TRBV20-1 and TRBJ2-3; D ambiguous. The CDR3 loop spans 12 amino acids. The germline gives CDR1 DFQATT, CDR2 SNEGSKA (reference sequence). V was trimmed by 3 bases and J by 2 bases, leaving 6 bases between them. CDR3 in amino acids: CSASWATDTQYF. The CDR3 DNA sequence: TGCAGTGCTAGTTGGGCCACAGATACGCAGTATTTT.

The gene calls are TRBV24-1 and TRBJ2-1; D might be TRBD2 (5 bases). The CDR3 is made up of 16 amino acids. V lost 3 bases, J lost 1 base, and 12 bases lay in between. CDR1 is KGHDR and CDR2 is SFDVKD in the germline V gene. The CDR3: CATSDPRVGSYNEQFF. Here the CDR3 DNA reads TGTGCCACCAGTGATCCGCGGGTCGGATCCTACAATGAGCAGTTCTTC.

This CDR3 is CASSSPGGAKTEAFF. The CDR3 bases are TGTGCCAGCAGTTCCCCAGGGGGCGCAAAGACTGAAGCTTTCTTT. The chain carries TRBV27 and TRBJ1-1, with 8 bases aligning to TRBD1. The CDR3 has 15 residues. The ends lost 4 bases at V and 5 bases at J; junction bases unmatched: 9. The V gene's germline CDR1 is MNHEY and CDR2 SMNVEV (reference sequence).

This chain connects TRBV5-6 to TRBJ1-2, with D perhaps matching TRBD1 (5 bases). Trimming pared 4 bases from V and 3 bases from J, leaving 13 bases between. This CDR3 comprises 14 residues. CDR1 and CDR2 from the germline V gene are SGHDT and YYEEEE. Here the CDR3 DNA reads TGTGCCAGCAGCCTAGGGGCCAGCTACTATGGCTACACCTTC. It specifies CASSLGASYYGYTF.

This clone was recorded only once. The chain is built from TRBV14 and TRBJ2-7; 10 bases match TRBD2. This CDR3 comprises 15 residues. Germline-derived CDR1 and CDR2 are SGHDN and FVKESK. The J segment lost 2 bases and the V segment lost 3 bases, leaving 4 bases of the junction unmatched. The CDR3 coding sequence is TGTGCCAGCAGCCAGCCCCTAGCGGGGGCCTACGAGCAGTACTTC. The encoded protein is CASSQPLAGAYEQYF. The full variable domain, in which reference TRBV14 and TRBJ2-7 provide the parts outside the CDR3, is EAGVTQFPSHSVIEKGQTVTLRCDPISGHDNLYWYRRVMGKEIKFLLHFVKESKQDESGMPNNRFLAERTGGTYSTLKVQPAELEDSGVYFCASSQPLAGAYEQYFGPGTRLTVT.

The genes are TRBV7-9 and TRBJ1-5; D possibly corresponds to TRBD1 (6 bases). V lost 5 bases to trimming and J lost 1 base, with 15 bases between them. There are 16 residues in the CDR3. Germline assignment: CDR1 SEHNR and CDR2 FQNEAQ (reference sequence). DNA of the CDR3: TGTGCCAGCAGCGTTCCTGGGGGGGCGAGCAATCAGCCCCAGCATTTT. It yields the protein CASSVPGGASNQPQHF. The complete variable domain, with remaining parts taken from reference TRBV7-9 and TRBJ1-5, reads DTGVSQNPRHKITKRGQNVTFRCDPISEHNRLYWYRQTLGQGPEFLTYFQNEAQLEKSRLLSDRFSAERPKGSFSTLEIQRTEQGDSAMYLCASSVPGGASNQPQHFGDGTRLSIL.

The V call is TRBV11-3, the J call TRBJ2-1; D may be TRBD2 (6 bases). The ends were cut back, 5 bases at V and 6 bases at J, with 11 bases in the middle. The CDR3 contains 13 residues. Germline CDR1 is SGHNT and CDR2 is YENEEA. The CDR3 region has the DNA TGTGCCAGCAGCCCCCAGACTAGCAATGAGCAGTTCTTC. Translating it yields CASSPQTSNEQFF.

The V and J genes are TRBV9 and TRBJ2-7, with a possible D match to TRBD2 (6 bases). V lost 3 bases and J lost 4, with 17 bases in between. This CDR3 contains 15 residues. CDR1 and CDR2 (germline): SGDLS, YYNGEE. CDR3 nucleotides: TGTGCCAGCAGCGAGGGGACTGCGACCCATTACGAGCAGTACTTC. Amino acids: CASSEGTATHYEQYF. The full variable domain, completed using reference TRBV9 and TRBJ2-7, is DSGVTQTPKHLITATGQRVTLRCSPRSGDLSVYWYQQSLDQGLQFLIQYYNGEERAKGNILERFSAQQFPDLHSELNLSSLELGDSALYFCASSEGTATHYEQYFGPGTRLTVT.

The V and J genes are TRBV9 and TRBJ1-1, with D perhaps TRBD1 (6 bases). The V and J ends lost 6 bases and 4 bases respectively, with 13 bases between them. This CDR3 is 13 amino acids long. CDR1 and CDR2 (germline): SGDLS, YYNGEE. CDR3 residues: CASNNRVGTEAFF. The CDR3 bases are TGTGCCAGCAACAACAGGGTTGGCACTGAAGCTTTCTTT.

The chain employs TRBV27 and TRBJ2-2, with TRBD2 matching 9 bases. V shed 6 bases and J 6 bases; nucleotides not matched to a gene: 5. The V gene's germline CDR1 is MNHEY and CDR2 SMNVEV (reference sequence). This CDR3 comprises 14 residues. Here the CDR3 reads CASRRGGVPGELFF. As DNA, the CDR3 is TGTGCCAGCAGACGCGGGGGGGTACCCGGGGAGCTGTTTTTT.

This clone appeared once. The chain is built from TRBV6-6 and TRBJ1-2; D is unresolved. CDR1 and CDR2 from the germline V gene are MNHNY and SVGAGI (reference sequence). The CDR3 covers 15 residues. The germline V and J ends were trimmed by 8 bases and 0 bases, with 16 bases remaining between them. The CDR3: CASSASGRTNYGYTF. The CDR3 DNA follows: TGTGCCAGCTCGGCATCCGGCAGGACTAACTATGGCTACACCTTC.

The chain joins TRBV12-5 to TRBJ2-1, with 9 bases matching TRBD1. V lost 5 bases to trimming and J lost 1 base; unmatched junction nucleotides: 3. The CDR3 length is 15 residues. Looked up from germline, CDR1 is LGHNT and CDR2 is FRNRAP. CDR3 coding DNA: TGTGCTAGTGGTAAGGGACAGGGTTCCTACAATGAGCAGTTCTTC. It translates to CASGKGQGSYNEQFF. Full variable domain (outside the CDR3, taken from reference TRBV12-5 and TRBJ2-1): DARVTQTPRHKVTEMGQEVTMRCQPILGHNTVFWYRQTMMQGLELLAYFRNRAPLDDSGMPKDRFSAEMPDATLATLKIQPSEPRDSAVYFCASGKGQGSYNEQFFGPGTRLTVL.

This chain joins TRBV7-8 and TRBJ2-5, with D possibly TRBD2 on 6 matching bases. The germline V gene has CDR1 SGHVS and CDR2 FQNEAQ. CDR3 length: 15 amino acids. V was clipped by 1 base and J by 5 bases, with 14 bases between them. This chain's CDR3 is CASSLGSGVGETQYF. CDR3 DNA sequence: TGTGCCAGCAGCTTAGGGTCGGGAGTAGGGGAGACCCAGTACTTC.

The chain carries TRBV19 and TRBJ1-1; 8 nucleotides line up with TRBD1. The CDR3 loop spans 15 amino acids. From germline, CDR1 is LNHDA and CDR2 SQIVND (reference sequence). V shed 6 bases, J shed 5 bases, and the junction held 11 bases outside the gene matches. CDR3 amino acids: CASRGQTGGMTEAFF. The DNA for the CDR3 is TGTGCCAGTAGGGGACAAACAGGGGGGATGACTGAAGCTTTCTTT.

The J gene is TRBJ1-3, the V gene TRBV30, with D uncertain. With 0 bases removed from V and 7 bases from J, the gap between germline ends came to 13 bases. The CDR3 has 14 residues. Germline CDR1 and CDR2: GTSNPN and SVGIG (reference sequence). For the CDR3, the DNA is TGTGCCTGGAGTGTAGGTCCTGTCGGGAACACCATATATTTT. Translating gives CAWSVGPVGNTIYF.

To note about this clone: Its ends do not fully match the called genes, so a read error is possible. The V and J genes are TRBV9 and TRBJ2-1; perhaps TRBD2 as D (5 bases). The CDR3 contains 14 residues. Germline V gene sequence: CDR1 SGDLS, CDR2 YYNGEE. CDR3 nucleotide sequence: TGTGCCAGCGGCGTGCATGGGAGTTACAATGAGCAGTTCTTC. Translating gives CASGVHGSYNEQFF.

The rearrangement uses TRBV19 and TRBJ1-6; D gene unclear. Germline assignment: CDR1 LNHDA and CDR2 SQIVND (reference sequence). The CDR3 covers 14 residues. V lost 5 bases and J 7 bases, leaving 12 bases between the germline ends. The CDR3 sequence: CASSRDNGNSPLHF. The CDR3 DNA reads TGTGCCAGTAGTCGAGACAATGGAAATTCACCCCTCCACTTT.

This clone was recorded at least ten times. The V gene is TRBV29-1, the J gene TRBJ1-2, with D unresolved. Trimming pared 6 bases from V and 0 bases from J, leaving 14 bases between. Germline V lookup: CDR1 SQVTM, CDR2 ANQGSEA. This CDR3 has 14 amino acids. The CDR3 spells CSVSRENPNYGYTF. The DNA of the CDR3 is TGCAGCGTCTCCCGGGAAAATCCTAACTATGGCTACACCTTC.

This clone was seen a few times. The rearrangement joins TRBV24-1 to TRBJ2-1, with a possible D match to TRBD2 (6 bases). Between the trimmed V and J ends, which lost 0 bases and 9 bases, there was a span of 14 bases. There are 15 residues in the CDR3. Germline loops: CDR1 KGHDR, CDR2 SFDVKD. The CDR3 loop reads CATSDLSSGGIEQFF. The DNA of the CDR3 is TGTGCCACCAGTGATTTGAGTAGTGGGGGGATTGAGCAGTTCTTC.

V is TRBV4-2 and J is TRBJ2-3; D not resolved. The CDR3 spans 12 residues. Looked up from germline, CDR1 is LGHNA and CDR2 is YNFKEQ. Trimming removed 0 bases from V and 7 bases from J, with 5 bases in between. CDR3 nucleotide sequence: TGTGCCAGCAGCCAAGACTCTCATACGCAGTATTTT. It is translated as CASSQDSHTQYF.

In DNA, the CDR3 is TGTGCCAGCAGCTTAAAACAGGGGGGACGGAATTCACCCCTCCACTTT. Protein sequence: CASSLKQGGRNSPLHF. V is TRBV7-2 and J is TRBJ1-6; 8 nucleotides align to TRBD1. This CDR3 is 16 amino acids long. After removal of 2 bases from V and 7 bases from J, the junction contained 7 bases not matched to a gene. Germline CDR1 SGHTA, CDR2 FQGNSA.

The rearrangement uses TRBV4-3 and TRBJ2-3; D is perhaps TRBD1 (5 bases). Trimming took off 0 bases at V and 7 bases at J, with 8 bases between the two ends. CDR3 size: 13 residues. Germline V lookup: CDR1 LGHNA, CDR2 YSLEER. CDR3 region: CASSQEGLHTQYF. In nucleotides, the CDR3 is TGCGCCAGCAGCCAAGAGGGGCTTCATACGCAGTATTTT.

This chain links TRBV10-3 with TRBJ1-1; 12 positions match TRBD1. This CDR3 contains 14 residues. V lost 5 bases to trimming and J lost 5 bases; unmatched junction nucleotides: 3. Looked up from germline, CDR1 is ENHRY and CDR2 is SYGVKD. This chain's CDR3 is CAISWDRGHTEAFF. The CDR3 nucleotides read TGTGCCATCAGTTGGGACAGGGGGCATACTGAAGCTTTCTTT.

This clone was seen once. The chain employs TRBV18 and TRBJ2-2; 11 bases match TRBD2. The V gene end was trimmed by 1 base and the J gene end by 4 bases; junction bases not matched to a gene: 2. The germline CDR1 and CDR2 sequences are KGHSH and LQKENI. The CDR3 sequence is 16 residues long. CDR3: CASSPRLAGGTGELFF. DNA for the CDR3: TGTGCCAGCTCACCACGGCTAGCGGGAGGCACCGGGGAGCTGTTTTTT.

The chain has TRBV4-3 and TRBJ1-4; TRBD1 matches at 8 bases. CDR1 is LGHNA and CDR2 is YSLEER in the germline V gene. This CDR3 region has 15 residues. After removal of 4 bases from V and 6 bases from J, the junction contained 7 bases not matched to a gene. CDR3 sequence (DNA): TGCGCCAGCAGCCGCCCGACAGGGGAGGATGAAAAACTGTTTTTT. Translated: CASSRPTGEDEKLFF.

The chain carries TRBV7-2 and TRBJ2-3; TRBD2 matches at 9 bases. Germline CDR1 and CDR2: SGHTA and FQGNSA. V was clipped by 1 base and J by 6 bases; unmatched bases: 11. The CDR3 is 17 amino acids. The CDR3 reads CASSLDGRAGGQDTQYF. CDR3 bases: TGTGCCAGCAGCTTAGATGGGCGAGCGGGGGGCCAGGATACGCAGTATTTT.

This clone appeared once. V is TRBV19 and J is TRBJ1-2, with a weak D call TRBD1 (5 bases). Germline assignment: CDR1 LNHDA and CDR2 SQIVND (reference sequence). Trimming cost V 1 base and J 4 bases, with 10 bases left between them. The CDR3 has 14 amino acids. The CDR3 protein is CASSIGRGSYGYTF. For the CDR3, the DNA is TGTGCCAGTAGTATAGGGAGGGGTTCCTATGGCTACACCTTC. The full variable domain, its missing parts supplied by reference TRBV19 and TRBJ1-2, is DGGITQSPKYLFRKEGQNVTLSCEQNLNHDAMYWYRQDPGQGLRLIYYSQIVNDFQKGDIAEGYSVSREKKESFPLTVTSAQKNPTAFYLCASSIGRGSYGYTFGSGTRLTVV.